The source of this T cell receptor beta chain is a study of graft-versus-host responses after intestinal transplantation. Overall study context: After anti-thymocyte globulin induction, recipients took tacrolimus and steroids for three to four years. Study-level points and caveats: Recipient marrow contained GvH clones, some of which appeared first in ileum or blood.

Sequencing used immunoSEQ multiplex PCR; TCRdb keeps in-frame clones, though not all of them. The sample records about 90,000 clones, about 93% being singletons. Concerning this clone itself: Its target is unknown.

Germline CDR1 is KGHSH and CDR2 is LQKENI. The CDR3 consists of 14 residues. Sequenced here: unstimulated CD8+ T cells sorted from spleen or lymph node cells, sampled before transplant. The chain is built from TRBV18 and TRBJ2-5; no firm D call. The J call is in doubt because the DNA end fits TRBJ2-7 better. This TCR was sampled from a human donor who was the organ donor for an intestinal transplant. The CDR3 sequence is CASSPLFGVGEQYF. DNA for the CDR3: TGTGCCAGCTCACCGTTATTCGGAGTAGGCGAGCAGTACTTC.